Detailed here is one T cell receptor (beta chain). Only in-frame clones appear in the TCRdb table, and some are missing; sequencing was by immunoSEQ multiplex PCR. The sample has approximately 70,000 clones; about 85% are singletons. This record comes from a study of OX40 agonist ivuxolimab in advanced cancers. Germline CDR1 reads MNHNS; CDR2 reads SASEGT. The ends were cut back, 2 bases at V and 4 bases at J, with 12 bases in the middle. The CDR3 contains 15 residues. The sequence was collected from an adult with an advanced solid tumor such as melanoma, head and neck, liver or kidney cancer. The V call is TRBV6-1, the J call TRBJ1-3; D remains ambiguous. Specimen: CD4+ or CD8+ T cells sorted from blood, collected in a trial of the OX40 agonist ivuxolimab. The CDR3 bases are TGTGCCAGCAGTGAAATGGTGGTAACAGGAAACACCATATATTTT. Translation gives CASSEMVVTGNTIYF.